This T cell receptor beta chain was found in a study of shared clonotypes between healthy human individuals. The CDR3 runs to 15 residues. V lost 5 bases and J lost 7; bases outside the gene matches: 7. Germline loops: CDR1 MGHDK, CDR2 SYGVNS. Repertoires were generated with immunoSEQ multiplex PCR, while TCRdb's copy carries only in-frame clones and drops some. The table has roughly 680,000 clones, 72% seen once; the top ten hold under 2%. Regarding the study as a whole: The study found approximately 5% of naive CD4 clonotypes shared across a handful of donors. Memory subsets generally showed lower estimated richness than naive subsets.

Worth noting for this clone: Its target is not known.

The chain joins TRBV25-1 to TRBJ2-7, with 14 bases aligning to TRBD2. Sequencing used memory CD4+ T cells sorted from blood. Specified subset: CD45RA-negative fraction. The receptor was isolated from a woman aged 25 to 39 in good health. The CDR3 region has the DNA TGTGCCAGCAGTAAAGGGACTAGCGGGAGTTCAGAGCAGTACTTC. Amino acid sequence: CASSKGTSGSSEQYF.